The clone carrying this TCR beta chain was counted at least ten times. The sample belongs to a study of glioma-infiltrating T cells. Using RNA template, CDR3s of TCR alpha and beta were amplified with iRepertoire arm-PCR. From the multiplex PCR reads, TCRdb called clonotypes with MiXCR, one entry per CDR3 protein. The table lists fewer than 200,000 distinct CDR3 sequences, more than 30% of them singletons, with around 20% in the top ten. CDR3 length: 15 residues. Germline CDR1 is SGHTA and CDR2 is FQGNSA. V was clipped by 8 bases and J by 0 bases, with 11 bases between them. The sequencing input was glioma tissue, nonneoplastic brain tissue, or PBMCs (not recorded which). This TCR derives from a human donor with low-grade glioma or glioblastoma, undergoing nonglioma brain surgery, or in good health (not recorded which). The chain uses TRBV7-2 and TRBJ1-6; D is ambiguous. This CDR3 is CASRTVSSYNSPLHF. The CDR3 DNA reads TGTGCCAGCCGTACTGTATCCTCCTATAATTCACCCCTCCACTTT. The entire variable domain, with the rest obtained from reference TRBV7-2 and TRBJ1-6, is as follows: GAGVSQSPSNKVTEKGKDVELRCDPISGHTALYWYRQSLGQGLEFLIYFQGNSAPDKSGLPSDRFSAERTGGSVSTLTIQRTQQEDSAVYLCASRTVSSYNSPLHFGNGTRLTVT.